The entry that follows covers one T cell receptor (beta chain) sequence. Between the trimmed V and J ends, which lost 2 bases and 4 bases, there was a span of 12 bases. The V gene's germline CDR1 is LGHDT and CDR2 YNNKEL (reference sequence). CDR3 size: 15 residues. The sample originates from a study of blood T cell repertoires in COVID-19. Background on the study: Sources were T cells, B-cell-depleted T cells, or PBMCs; the material itself was cDNA or gDNA.

Only in-frame clones appear in the TCRdb table, and some are missing; sequencing was by immunoSEQ multiplex PCR. The table has about 200,000 clones, roughly 90% seen once. Sequenced sample: PBMCs or T cells enriched from blood (not recorded which). The J gene is TRBJ1-5, the V gene TRBV3-1 (or the pseudogene TRBV3-2); D ambiguous. The source is a woman aged 25-40 years who had been exposed to COVID-19. CDR3 bases: TGTGCCAGCAGCCAAACTCCTAGTGGGAATCAGCCCCAGCATTTT. It yields the protein CASSQTPSGNQPQHF.